The source of this TCR beta chain is a study of Ad26.COV2.S vaccination and SARS-CoV-2 variants. Clones were sequenced by immunoSEQ multiplex PCR, and TCRdb holds only the in-frame ones, with some missing. This sample yields around 270,000 clones, of which roughly 85% are seen a single time; approximately 3% belongs to the top ten. The CDR3 length is 15 residues. CDR1 is SGHRS, CDR2 YFSETQ, per germline. Trimming shortened V by 2 bases and J by 4 bases, and 12 bases separated the two germline ends. Treatment indicated: around 19 received Ad26.COV2.S at low or high dose, single or two shots; several received placebo; per-sample allocation not given. Day 63 following the first vaccine or placebo injection was when the samples were taken. SARS-CoV-2 spike from the Wuhan strain was encoded by the vaccine, an Ad26 vector. As to this clone: The antigen is not known.

Whole-study results and caveats: Vaccinated and placebo-treated recipients had similar non-spike TCR breadth. Vaccine recipients posted higher spike-specific TCR breadth than their placebo counterparts.

The gene calls are TRBV5-1 and TRBJ1-4, with D tentatively TRBD1 (6 bases). This specimen was peripheral blood, taken in a trial of Ad26.COV2.S vaccine versus placebo. The sequence derives from a person aged 18-65 years who received the Ad26.COV2.S COVID-19 vaccine or a placebo. CDR3 bases: TGCGCCAGCAGCTTCTCAGGGGAAATTAATGAAAAACTGTTTTTT. Amino acid sequence: CASSFSGEINEKLFF.